This T cell receptor beta chain was identified during a study of cytomegalovirus exposure and HLA in healthy donors. CDR1 is MNHEY and CDR2 is SMNVEV in the germline V gene (reference sequence). V lost 1 base and J 4 bases, leaving 14 bases between the germline ends. This CDR3 is built from 16 residues. To note about this clone: Its target is not known.

General observations from the study: According to a later analysis, most TCR beta chains associated with CMV appeared HLA-restricted. Sequencing likely produced, as an artifact, a cluster of highly shared sequence variants.

The PCR made use of 60 Vbeta and 13 Jbeta primers. Some clones are missing from TCRdb's copy, which holds only in-frame ones; the method was immunoSEQ multiplex PCR. Of under 200,000 clones listed, 82% were seen once; the top ten hold roughly 1.5%. The J gene is TRBJ1-5, the V gene TRBV27, with D possibly being TRBD1 (6 bases). This TCR was sampled from a male donor in good health and CMV-seronegative. Sequenced material: PBMCs. DNA of the CDR3: TGTGCCAGCAGTTTATGGGGGGGCGAGGGAAATCAGCCCCAGCATTTT. Its translation: CASSLWGGEGNQPQHF.